These 28 T cell receptor beta chains were sequenced from one sample in a study of cytomegalovirus exposure and HLA in healthy donors. A multiplex PCR was run with 60 Vbeta primers and 13 Jbeta primers. Assay used: immunoSEQ multiplex PCR; TCRdb lists only in-frame clones, some missing. The top ten hold around a tenth of the sample, which has 130,000 to 150,000 clones, about 80% seen once. The sample taken for sequencing was PBMCs. Receptors originate from a woman aged 60-75 years in good health and CMV-seropositive.

The sample holds a few counts of this clone. J is TRBJ2-7 and V is TRBV11-3; 8 nucleotides agree with TRBD1. J gave up 3 bases and V 4 bases, and 11 bases lay outside the gene matches. Per germline, CDR1 SGHNT and CDR2 YENEEA. The CDR3 totals 16 residues. The CDR3 reads CASSSRSGQGNYEQYF. The CDR3 DNA follows: TGTGCCAGCAGCTCTAGATCCGGACAGGGAAACTACGAGCAGTACTTC.

The chain employs TRBV4-1 and TRBJ2-1; maybe TRBD2 (5 bases). This CDR3 region has 15 residues. With 0 bases removed from V and 7 bases from J, the gap between germline ends came to 13 bases. Per germline, CDR1 MGHRA and CDR2 YSYEKL. CDR3 protein: CASSQDVRARNEQFF. The CDR3 DNA sequence: TGCGCCAGCAGCCAAGATGTGAGGGCCAGAAATGAGCAGTTCTTC.

The rearrangement joins TRBV7-2 to TRBJ2-3; 12 bases match TRBD2. CDR1 and CDR2 from the germline V gene are SGHTA and FQGNSA. After removal of 2 bases from V and 3 bases from J, the junction contained 6 bases not matched to a gene. The CDR3 is 17 residues long. For the CDR3, the DNA is TGTGCCAGCAGCTTAAGACTAGCGGGAGTTGGGACAGATACGCAGTATTTT. It yields the protein CASSLRLAGVGTDTQYF.

The chain employs TRBV7-8 and TRBJ2-2, with a weak D call TRBD1 (5 bases). V lost 1 base and J lost 2, with 5 bases in between. Per the germline V gene, CDR1 is SGHVS and CDR2 is FQNEAQ. The CDR3 consists of 14 residues. As DNA, the CDR3 is TGTGCCAGCAGCTTAGGGACAAACACCGGGGAGCTGTTTTTT. Translated: CASSLGTNTGELFF.

The chain is built from TRBV28 and TRBJ1-1; 9 bases are a match to TRBD1. Looked up from germline, CDR1 is MDHEN and CDR2 is SYDVKM. The CDR3 has 15 amino acids. V dropped 5 bases and J dropped 4; count of bases not matched to a gene: 8. The CDR3 nucleotides read TGTGCCAGCAGTCTGGGACAGGGAGAGGCCACTGAAGCTTTCTTT. Protein product: CASSLGQGEATEAFF. Using reference TRBV28 and TRBJ1-1 for the parts outside the CDR3, the full variable domain is DVKVTQSSRYLVKRTGEKVFLECVQDMDHENMFWYRQDPGLGLRLIYFSYDVKMKEKGDIPEGYSVSREKKERFSLILESASTNQTSMYLCASSLGQGEATEAFFGQGTRLTVV.

The chain combines TRBV6-1 with TRBJ1-1, with D tentatively TRBD1 (6 bases). The CDR3 is 13 residues long. Trimming cost V 5 bases and J 1 base, with 8 bases left between them. The germline V gene encodes CDR1 MNHNS and CDR2 SASEGT. CDR3 in amino acids: CASSRQENTEAFF. In nucleotides, the CDR3 is TGTGCCAGCAGTAGACAGGAGAACACTGAAGCTTTCTTT.

The chain has TRBV28 and TRBJ1-1; no clear D gene. Trimming shortened V by 5 bases and J by 4 bases, and 14 bases separated the two germline ends. The CDR3 totals 14 residues. Per germline, CDR1 MDHEN and CDR2 SYDVKM. Here the CDR3 reads CASSGGLRATEAFF. The CDR3 coding sequence is TGTGCCAGCAGTGGCGGATTGCGTGCCACTGAAGCTTTCTTT.

The chain employs TRBV6-5 and TRBJ1-3; D possibly corresponds to TRBD1 (6 bases). Germline V gene sequence: CDR1 MNHEY, CDR2 SVGAGI. The CDR3 sequence is 14 residues long. V was trimmed by 5 bases and J by 0 bases, leaving 8 bases between them. CDR3 protein: CASSPGASGNTIYF. The CDR3 DNA is TGTGCCAGCAGTCCAGGGGCCTCTGGAAACACCATATATTTT.

J is TRBJ1-5 and V is TRBV7-6; possible D gene TRBD1, 6 bases. Trimming took 5 bases from V and 0 from J, leaving 20 bases between them. The V gene's germline CDR1 is SGHVS and CDR2 FNYEAQ. The CDR3 extends over 18 amino acids. The CDR3 nucleotides read TGTGCCAGCAGCCTGGACAGCCCGAACTCTTATAGCAATCAGCCCCAGCATTTT. As protein: CASSLDSPNSYSNQPQHF.

The CDR3 sequence is CASSQEGRGLYQPQHF. CDR3 DNA: TGCGCCAGCAGCCAAGAAGGCAGGGGGCTGTATCAGCCCCAGCATTTT. The chain uses TRBV4-1 and TRBJ1-5, with 8 bases that match TRBD1. J was trimmed by 5 bases and V by 0 bases; bases with no gene match: 6. Germline values: CDR1 MGHRA, CDR2 YSYEKL. The CDR3 is 16 amino acids.

The J gene is TRBJ1-2, the V gene TRBV4-2; tentatively, D is TRBD1 (5 bases). The CDR3 has 15 residues. The V and J ends lost 0 bases and 5 bases respectively, with 13 bases between them. Germline V gene lookup returns CDR1 LGHNA and CDR2 YNFKEQ. CDR3 amino acids: CASSQEMMGLYGYTF. Written as DNA, the CDR3 is TGTGCCAGCAGCCAAGAAATGATGGGACTTTATGGCTACACCTTC.

V gene TRBV6-1 combines with J gene TRBJ1-4; 7 bases fit TRBD1. CDR1 is MNHNS, CDR2 SASEGT, per germline. The CDR3 is 14 amino acids. The V gene end was trimmed by 6 bases and the J gene end by 4 bases; junction bases not matched to a gene: 5. CDR3: CASRGQPNNEKLFF. The CDR3 bases are TGTGCCAGCAGGGGACAGCCGAATAATGAAAAACTGTTTTTT.

The rearrangement joins TRBV2 to TRBJ2-7; 8 nucleotides align to TRBD2. This CDR3 contains 15 residues. Germline V lookup: CDR1 SNHLY, CDR2 FYNNEI. V gave up 4 bases and J gave up 3 bases; unmatched junction bases: 8. The CDR3 DNA is TGTGCCAGCAGTGCCCGGGAGGGTGACCACTACGAGCAGTACTTC. Protein product: CASSAREGDHYEQYF.

This clone was seen once. The chain uses TRBV30 and TRBJ2-1; D is unresolved. Germline V lookup: CDR1 GTSNPN, CDR2 SVGIG (reference sequence). Trimming cost V 1 base and J 0 bases, with 16 bases left between them. The CDR3 is 17 residues long. The CDR3 region has the DNA TGTGCCTGGAGTGGACTCGATCCTTCGAGCTCCTACAATGAGCAGTTCTTC. Encoded protein: CAWSGLDPSSSYNEQFF.

This chain links TRBV27 with TRBJ1-1, with D unresolved. Per germline, CDR1 MNHEY and CDR2 SMNVEV (reference sequence). This CDR3 is built from 13 residues. Deletions cut 2 bases from V and 1 base from J, with 5 bases between. CDR3 coding DNA: TGTGCCAGCAGTTTAGCCAGGAACACTGAAGCTTTCTTT. Amino acid sequence: CASSLARNTEAFF.

The V call is TRBV11-2, the J call TRBJ1-3; D possibly corresponds to TRBD1 (5 bases). The V and J ends lost 2 bases and 0 bases respectively, with 8 bases between them. This CDR3 has 15 residues. Per the germline V gene, CDR1 is SGHAT and CDR2 is FQNNGV. The CDR3 DNA reads as TGTGCCAGCAGCTTACAGGGATTCTCTGGAAACACCATATATTTT. This translates into CASSLQGFSGNTIYF.

This clone occurred a few times. This chain connects TRBV19 to TRBJ2-5, with D uncertain. The end of the DNA is better explained by TRBJ2-7, so the J call may be wrong. Germline CDR1 and CDR2: LNHDA and SQIVND (reference sequence). CDR3 size: 15 residues. The CDR3 nucleotides read TGTGCCAGTAGTATCCGACTTACCGATGCCCGCGAGCAGTACTTC. Encoded protein: CASSIRLTDAREQYF.

V usage is TRBV7-9 and J usage is TRBJ2-5; TRBD2 matches 7 bases. Germline V gene data show CDR1 as SEHNR and CDR2 as FQNEAQ (reference sequence). Trimming at V came to 1 base and at J to 2 bases, leaving 10 bases not matched to a gene. There are 17 residues in the CDR3. The CDR3 here is CASSLGTVGGLQETQYF. The CDR3 DNA reads TGTGCCAGCAGCTTAGGGACGGTGGGAGGGTTACAAGAGACCCAGTACTTC.

The chain recombines TRBV9 with TRBJ2-4; D remains ambiguous. Germline CDR1 is SGDLS and CDR2 is YYNGEE. The length of the CDR3 is 15 residues. Trimming took off 0 bases at V and 1 base at J, with 8 bases between the two ends. The CDR3 sequence is CASSVGAGAKNIQYF. DNA of the CDR3: TGTGCCAGCAGCGTAGGAGCCGGGGCCAAAAACATTCAGTACTTC.

V usage is TRBV19 and J usage is TRBJ2-2; 7 bases line up with TRBD1. Trimming took 4 bases from V and 6 from J; bases not matched to a gene: 8. CDR1 and CDR2 (germline): LNHDA, SQIVND (reference sequence). The CDR3 loop spans 15 amino acids. The CDR3 DNA reads TGTGCCAGTAGTACTCGGGACAGCAACGCCGGGGAGCTGTTTTTT. Protein product: CASSTRDSNAGELFF.

The rearrangement uses TRBV6-5 and TRBJ1-6; TRBD1 aligns across 8 bases. The germline CDR1 and CDR2 sequences are MNHEY and SVGAGI. J was trimmed by 9 bases and V by 2 bases; bases with no gene match: 6. The CDR3 loop spans 15 amino acids. DNA of the CDR3: TGTGCCAGCAGTTACGCCGACAGGGGTAGTTCACCCCTCCACTTT. Translating it yields CASSYADRGSSPLHF.

This chain connects TRBV30 to TRBJ1-5; D is undetermined. CDR1 is GTSNPN, CDR2 SVGIG, per germline (reference sequence). The V gene lost 0 bases and the J gene lost 4 bases, with 10 bases spanning the gap. The CDR3 extends over 14 amino acids. The CDR3 region has the DNA TGTGCCTGGAGTGTAAAGGGAGATAATCAGCCCCAGCATTTT. Its translation: CAWSVKGDNQPQHF.

This clone was detected only once. V gene TRBV28 combines with J gene TRBJ2-7; 11 bases are a match to TRBD2. The CDR3 extends over 14 amino acids. Trimming took 6 bases from V and 3 from J; bases not matched to a gene: 4. Germline V CDR1 and CDR2: MDHEN, SYDVKM. In DNA, the CDR3 is TGTGCCAGCAGCGGGACTAGCGGACTCTACGAGCAGTACTTC. Residues: CASSGTSGLYEQYF.

This clone has a single count. The chain links TRBV5-1 to TRBJ1-1; the D gene is possibly TRBD1 (5 bases). Per the germline V gene, CDR1 is SGHRS and CDR2 is YFSETQ. The CDR3 extends over 17 amino acids. The ends were cut back, 0 bases at V and 0 bases at J, with 15 bases in the middle. The CDR3 reads CASSLGQGGSMNTEAFF. For the CDR3, the DNA is TGCGCCAGCAGCTTGGGCCAGGGTGGAAGCATGAACACTGAAGCTTTCTTT. The full variable domain, its missing parts supplied by reference TRBV5-1 and TRBJ1-1, is KAGVTQTPRYLIKTRGQQVTLSCSPISGHRSVSWYQQTPGQGLQFLFEYFSETQRNKGNFPGRFSGRQFSNSRSEMNVSTLELGDSALYLCASSLGQGGSMNTEAFFGQGTRLTVV.

This chain connects TRBV6-6 to TRBJ2-7; TRBD2 matches at 7 bases. V shed 2 bases, J shed 3 bases, and the junction held 7 bases outside the gene matches. CDR1 MNHNY and CDR2 SVGAGI come from the germline V gene (reference sequence). This CDR3 has 15 residues. This CDR3 is CASSYGVAGSYEQYF. Written as DNA, the CDR3 is TGTGCCAGCAGTTACGGGGTAGCGGGTAGCTACGAGCAGTACTTC.

This sequence joins TRBV5-1 and TRBJ1-4; TRBD1 matches 9 bases. There are 14 residues in the CDR3. Losses at the gene ends were 4 bases for V and 8 bases for J; bases not matched to a gene: 6. CDR1 and CDR2 from the germline V gene are SGHRS and YFSETQ. The CDR3 is CASSGGQGREKLFF. The CDR3 DNA reads as TGCGCCAGCAGCGGGGGACAGGGTCGAGAAAAACTGTTTTTT.

The chain is built from TRBV28 and TRBJ2-7; possibly TRBD2 for D (5 bases). Looked up from germline, CDR1 is MDHEN and CDR2 is SYDVKM. Trimming removed 1 base from V and 5 bases from J, with 9 bases in between. The CDR3 extends over 13 amino acids. CDR3 nucleotides: TGTGCCAGCAGTTTATTAATTAGCGACGAGCAGTACTTC. Its protein is CASSLLISDEQYF.

With regard to this clone: The same CDR3 also results from other DNA sequences found in this sample. This rearrangement joins TRBV4-1 to TRBJ1-5; TRBD1 aligns across 8 bases. This CDR3 contains 16 residues. J lost 0 bases, V lost 1 base, and 2 bases had no gene match. Germline V gene data show CDR1 as MGHRA and CDR2 as YSYEKL. This CDR3 is CASSQGGQGSNQPQHF. For the CDR3, the DNA is TGCGCCAGCAGCCAAGGAGGACAGGGTAGCAATCAGCCCCAGCATTTT.